A selection of T cell receptor beta chains follows, all from one sample in a study of PD-1 blockade in classical Hodgkin lymphoma. Data came from immunoSEQ multiplex PCR; TCRdb stores just in-frame clones and leaves some out. This sample yields 30,000 or so clones, of which 85% to 95% are seen a single time; 2% to 2.5% belongs to the top ten. The material sequenced was peripheral blood mononuclear cells (PBMCs). Receptors originate from a human donor with classical Hodgkin lymphoma. The CDR3 runs from the conserved cysteine through the conserved F or W. The D gene is left open where the match is weak. Clone size is given for some rows only: seen once, a few or many times, or a class if the clone is expanded.

j_call: TRBJ1-2; d_call: .; clone_size: .; v_call: TRBV2; cdr3_aa: CASGRGPEGYTF; cdr3_nt: TGTGCCAGCGGGAGGGGTCCGGAGGGCTACACCTTC
j_call: TRBJ2-7; d_call: TRBD2; clone_size: .; v_call: TRBV30; cdr3_aa: CAWSPGASGVVGEQYF; cdr3_nt: TGTGCCTGGAGCCCCGGGGCTAGCGGGGTAGTAGGAGAGCAGTACTTC
j_call: TRBJ1-3; d_call: .; clone_size: .; v_call: TRBV5-1; cdr3_aa: CASSPRSGNTIYF; cdr3_nt: TGCGCCAGCAGCCCAAGGTCTGGAAACACCATATATTTT
j_call: TRBJ1-4; d_call: TRBD1; clone_size: .; v_call: TRBV4-2; cdr3_aa: CASSHLDRGNEKLFF; cdr3_nt: TGTGCCAGCAGCCACCTTGACAGGGGAAATGAAAAACTGTTTTTT
j_call: TRBJ2-1; d_call: .; clone_size: once; v_call: TRBV5-5; cdr3_aa: CASSFDSSYNEQFF; cdr3_nt: TGTGCCAGCAGCTTCGACAGCTCCTACAATGAGCAGTTCTTC
j_call: TRBJ2-1; d_call: .; clone_size: .; v_call: TRBV6-1; cdr3_aa: CASKRLLREAQFF; cdr3_nt: TGTGCCAGCAAGAGGCTGTTGAGGGAGGCGCAGTTCTTC
j_call: TRBJ2-7; d_call: TRBD1; clone_size: .; v_call: TRBV18; cdr3_aa: CASSPQGEEQYF; cdr3_nt: TGTGCCAGCTCACCTCAGGGGGAAGAGCAGTACTTC
j_call: TRBJ2-1; d_call: .; clone_size: .; v_call: TRBV11-2; cdr3_aa: CASSLWDISYNEQFF; cdr3_nt: TGTGCCAGCAGCTTATGGGACATCTCCTACAATGAGCAGTTCTTC
j_call: TRBJ1-3; d_call: .; clone_size: .; v_call: TRBV19; cdr3_aa: CASTTTEAGNTIYF; cdr3_nt: TGTGCCAGTACCACGACAGAGGCTGGAAACACCATATATTTT
j_call: TRBJ2-1; d_call: TRBD2; clone_size: .; v_call: TRBV11-2; cdr3_aa: CASSSHLGTSGVRGEQFF; cdr3_nt: TGTGCCAGCAGCTCCCACCTCGGGACTAGCGGGGTCAGGGGTGAGCAGTTCTTC
j_call: TRBJ2-7; d_call: TRBD1; clone_size: .; v_call: TRBV11-2; cdr3_aa: CASTGTGGSKDEQYF; cdr3_nt: TGTGCCAGCACGGGGACAGGGGGCAGTAAGGACGAGCAGTACTTC
j_call: TRBJ2-1; d_call: .; clone_size: .; v_call: TRBV29-1; cdr3_aa: CSVEAPWSGTYNEQFF; cdr3_nt: TGCAGCGTTGAAGCTCCATGGAGCGGAACCTACAATGAGCAGTTCTTC
j_call: TRBJ1-3; d_call: TRBD1; clone_size: .; v_call: TRBV5-6; cdr3_aa: CASSQGQGSGNTIYF; cdr3_nt: TGTGCCAGCAGCCAGGGACAGGGCTCTGGAAACACCATATATTTT
j_call: TRBJ1-5; d_call: .; clone_size: .; v_call: TRBV4-1; cdr3_aa: CASSQDFRVYTSNQPQHF; cdr3_nt: TGCGCCAGCAGCCAAGATTTTAGGGTGTACACTAGCAATCAGCCCCAGCATTTT
j_call: TRBJ1-2; d_call: .; clone_size: .; v_call: TRBV29-1; cdr3_aa: CSATGNGYTF; cdr3_nt: TGCAGCGCCACAGGGAACGGCTACACCTTC
j_call: TRBJ2-7; d_call: TRBD2; clone_size: .; v_call: TRBV12-5; cdr3_aa: CASGLGPGGGISYEQYF; cdr3_nt: TGTGCTAGTGGTTTGGGCCCCGGGGGGGGCATTTCCTACGAGCAGTACTTC
j_call: TRBJ2-1; d_call: .; clone_size: .; v_call: TRBV7-9; cdr3_aa: CASRTYNEQFF; cdr3_nt: TGTGCCAGCAGAACCTACAATGAGCAGTTCTTC
j_call: TRBJ1-2; d_call: TRBD1; clone_size: .; v_call: TRBV7-9; cdr3_aa: CAAGTGEVYGYTF; cdr3_nt: TGTGCCGCCGGGACAGGGGAAGTCTATGGCTACACCTTC
j_call: TRBJ1-5; d_call: .; clone_size: once; v_call: TRBV7-9; cdr3_aa: CASSPELGTQHF; cdr3_nt: TGTGCCAGCAGCCCAGAGTTGGGGACCCAGCATTTT
j_call: TRBJ1-1; d_call: TRBD1; clone_size: .; v_call: TRBV27; cdr3_aa: CASSPWTGDTEAFF; cdr3_nt: TGTGCCAGCAGTCCTTGGACAGGGGACACTGAAGCTTTCTTT
j_call: TRBJ2-3; d_call: .; clone_size: .; v_call: TRBV10-3; cdr3_aa: CAISVQGTDTQYF; cdr3_nt: TGTGCCATCAGTGTACAAGGCACAGATACGCAGTATTTT
j_call: TRBJ1-1; d_call: .; clone_size: .; v_call: TRBV6-1; cdr3_aa: CASSGNTEAFF; cdr3_nt: TGTGCCAGCAGTGGGAACACTGAAGCTTTCTTT
j_call: TRBJ1-6; d_call: .; clone_size: .; v_call: TRBV6-1; cdr3_aa: CASSEAGYSPPHF; cdr3_nt: TGTGCCAGCAGTGAAGCGGGATATTCACCCCCCCACTTT
j_call: TRBJ2-7; d_call: .; clone_size: .; v_call: TRBV5-1; cdr3_aa: CASSSGLNIYYEQYF; cdr3_nt: TGCGCCAGCAGCTCGGGACTCAATATATACTACGAGCAGTACTTC
j_call: TRBJ2-2; d_call: TRBD1; clone_size: .; v_call: TRBV19; cdr3_aa: CASSIWAGGPRELFF; cdr3_nt: TGTGCCAGTAGTATTTGGGCAGGGGGCCCCAGGGAGCTGTTTTTT
j_call: TRBJ2-3; d_call: TRBD2; clone_size: .; v_call: TRBV19; cdr3_aa: CASSRVAGGQTDTQYF; cdr3_nt: TGTGCCAGTAGTCGGGTAGCGGGGGGGCAAACAGATACGCAGTATTTT
j_call: TRBJ1-2; d_call: .; clone_size: .; v_call: TRBV7-2; cdr3_aa: CASSLGQGWYYGYTF; cdr3_nt: TGTGCCAGCAGCTTAGGGCAGGGTTGGTACTATGGCTACACCTTC
j_call: TRBJ2-1; d_call: .; clone_size: .; v_call: TRBV11-3; cdr3_aa: CASSLDRGNYNEQFF; cdr3_nt: TGTGCCAGCAGCTTAGACAGGGGCAACTACAATGAGCAGTTCTTC
j_call: TRBJ2-7; d_call: .; clone_size: .; v_call: TRBV6-1; cdr3_aa: CASRGGLREEQYF; cdr3_nt: TGTGCCTCCAGGGGGGGGTTGAGGGAGGAGCAGTACTTC
j_call: TRBJ1-2; d_call: TRBD1; clone_size: .; v_call: TRBV10-3; cdr3_aa: CAIGIRQGVGGNGYTF; cdr3_nt: TGTGCCATCGGGATCCGACAGGGCGTGGGGGGGAATGGCTACACCTTC
j_call: TRBJ1-1; d_call: TRBD1; clone_size: .; v_call: TRBV18; cdr3_aa: CASSPLDRGLGTEAFF; cdr3_nt: TGTGCCAGCTCACCTTTAGACAGGGGATTGGGCACTGAAGCTTTCTTT
j_call: TRBJ1-1; d_call: .; clone_size: .; v_call: TRBV27; cdr3_aa: CASSLSRVGNTEAFF; cdr3_nt: TGTGCCAGCAGTTTATCACGAGTCGGGAACACTGAAGCTTTCTTT
j_call: TRBJ2-7; d_call: TRBD1; clone_size: .; v_call: TRBV7-9; cdr3_aa: CASSLRQGADEQYF; cdr3_nt: TGTGCCAGCAGCTTACGACAGGGGGCTGACGAGCAGTACTTC
j_call: TRBJ2-1; d_call: .; clone_size: .; v_call: TRBV30; cdr3_aa: CAWRPQAGLYNEQFF; cdr3_nt: TGTGCCTGGCGCCCCCAGGCAGGGCTGTACAATGAGCAGTTCTTC
j_call: TRBJ1-4; d_call: .; clone_size: .; v_call: TRBV2; cdr3_aa: CASSVAGTMGEKLFF; cdr3_nt: TGTGCCAGCAGTGTGGCAGGGACGATGGGAGAAAAACTGTTTTTT
j_call: TRBJ2-1; d_call: TRBD2; clone_size: .; v_call: TRBV2; cdr3_aa: CASSPFSGSSYNEQFF; cdr3_nt: TGTGCCAGCAGTCCCTTTAGCGGGAGCTCCTACAATGAGCAGTTCTTC
j_call: TRBJ2-4; d_call: TRBD1; clone_size: .; v_call: TRBV12-5; cdr3_aa: CASGSGQGYIQYF; cdr3_nt: TGTGCTAGTGGTTCCGGACAGGGCTACATTCAGTACTTC
j_call: TRBJ2-3; d_call: TRBD2; clone_size: few; v_call: TRBV29-1; cdr3_aa: CSVSLAGGPGTQYF; cdr3_nt: TGCAGCGTTTCCCTAGCGGGAGGGCCGGGTACGCAGTATTTT
j_call: TRBJ2-2; d_call: .; clone_size: .; v_call: TRBV19; cdr3_aa: CAGGDTFNGELFF; cdr3_nt: TGTGCCGGAGGGGACACATTTAACGGGGAGCTGTTTTTT
j_call: TRBJ2-3; d_call: .; clone_size: .; v_call: TRBV9; cdr3_aa: CASSAPTDTQYF; cdr3_nt: TGTGCCAGCAGCGCCCCGACAGATACGCAGTATTTT
j_call: TRBJ2-1; d_call: .; clone_size: few; v_call: TRBV5-1; cdr3_aa: CASSLNPQGPGNEQFF; cdr3_nt: TGCGCCAGCAGCTTAAACCCCCAGGGGCCCGGCAATGAGCAGTTCTTC
j_call: TRBJ1-6; d_call: .; clone_size: .; v_call: TRBV19; cdr3_aa: CATSTVNSPLHF; cdr3_nt: TGTGCCACCTCGACAGTTAATTCACCCCTCCACTTT
j_call: TRBJ1-5; d_call: .; clone_size: .; v_call: TRBV19; cdr3_aa: CASTRGGGEFWQPQHF; cdr3_nt: TGTGCCAGTACCCGTGGGGGAGGGGAGTTCTGGCAGCCCCAGCATTTT
j_call: TRBJ1-1; d_call: TRBD1; clone_size: .; v_call: TRBV6-5; cdr3_aa: CASSYSGQGNTEAFF; cdr3_nt: TGTGCCAGCAGTTACTCCGGACAGGGGAACACTGAAGCTTTCTTT
j_call: TRBJ2-7; d_call: .; clone_size: .; v_call: TRBV6-5; cdr3_aa: CASRMDSVKEQYF; cdr3_nt: TGTGCCAGCAGGATGGACAGTGTTAAAGAGCAGTACTTC
j_call: TRBJ1-1; d_call: .; clone_size: .; v_call: TRBV6-1; cdr3_aa: CASRGGAREAFF; cdr3_nt: TGTGCCAGCAGGGGAGGGGCGAGGGAAGCTTTCTTT
j_call: TRBJ1-4; d_call: .; clone_size: once; v_call: TRBV5-1; cdr3_aa: CASSLEGSDEKLFF; cdr3_nt: TGCGCCAGCAGCTTGGAAGGTTCGGATGAAAAACTGTTTTTT
j_call: TRBJ1-3; d_call: .; clone_size: .; v_call: TRBV4-1; cdr3_aa: CASSSLALESGNTIYF; cdr3_nt: TGCGCCAGCAGCTCCCTGGCCTTGGAATCTGGAAACACCATATATTTT